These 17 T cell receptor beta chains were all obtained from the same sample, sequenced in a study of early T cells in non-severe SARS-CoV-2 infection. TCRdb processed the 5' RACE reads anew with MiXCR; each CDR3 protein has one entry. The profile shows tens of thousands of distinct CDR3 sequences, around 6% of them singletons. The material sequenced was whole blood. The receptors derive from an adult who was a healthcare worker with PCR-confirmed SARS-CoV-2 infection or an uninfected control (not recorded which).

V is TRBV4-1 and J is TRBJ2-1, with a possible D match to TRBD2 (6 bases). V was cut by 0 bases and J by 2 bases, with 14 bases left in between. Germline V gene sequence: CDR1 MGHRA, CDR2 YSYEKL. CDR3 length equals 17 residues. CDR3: CASSQDSSGVAYNEQFF. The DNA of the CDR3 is TGCGCCAGCAGCCAAGACTCCTCGGGGGTTGCCTACAATGAGCAGTTCTTC.

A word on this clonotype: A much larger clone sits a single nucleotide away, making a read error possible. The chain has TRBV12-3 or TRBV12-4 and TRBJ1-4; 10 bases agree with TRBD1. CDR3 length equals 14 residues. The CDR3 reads CASSYRDRGEKMFF. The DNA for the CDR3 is TGTGCCAGCAGTTACCGGGACAGGGGTGAAAAAATGTTTTTT.

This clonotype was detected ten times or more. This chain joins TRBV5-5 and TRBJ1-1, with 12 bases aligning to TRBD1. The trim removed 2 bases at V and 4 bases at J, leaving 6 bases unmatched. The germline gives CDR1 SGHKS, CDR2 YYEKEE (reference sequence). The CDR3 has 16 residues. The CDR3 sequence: CASSFKGTGGGTEAFF. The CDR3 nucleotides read TGTGCCAGCAGCTTTAAGGGGACAGGGGGCGGCACTGAAGCTTTCTTT.

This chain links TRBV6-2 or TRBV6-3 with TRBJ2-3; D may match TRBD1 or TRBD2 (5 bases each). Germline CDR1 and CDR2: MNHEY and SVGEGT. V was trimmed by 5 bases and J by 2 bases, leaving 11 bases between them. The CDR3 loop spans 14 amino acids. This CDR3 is CASSMGEITDTQYF. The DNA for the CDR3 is TGTGCCAGCAGTATGGGGGAGATCACAGATACGCAGTATTTT.

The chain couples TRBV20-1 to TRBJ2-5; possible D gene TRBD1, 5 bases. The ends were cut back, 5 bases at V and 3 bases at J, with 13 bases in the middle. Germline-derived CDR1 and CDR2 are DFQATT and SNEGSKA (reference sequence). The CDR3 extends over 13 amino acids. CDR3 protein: CSAQRTREETQYF. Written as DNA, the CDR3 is TGCAGTGCTCAACGGACACGGGAAGAGACCCAGTACTTC.

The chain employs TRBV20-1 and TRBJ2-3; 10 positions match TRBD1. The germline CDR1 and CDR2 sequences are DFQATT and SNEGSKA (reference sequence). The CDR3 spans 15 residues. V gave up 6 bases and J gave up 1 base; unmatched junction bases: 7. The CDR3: CSAPTGGAGTDTQYF. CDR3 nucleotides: TGCAGTGCCCCGACAGGGGGCGCGGGCACAGATACGCAGTATTTT.

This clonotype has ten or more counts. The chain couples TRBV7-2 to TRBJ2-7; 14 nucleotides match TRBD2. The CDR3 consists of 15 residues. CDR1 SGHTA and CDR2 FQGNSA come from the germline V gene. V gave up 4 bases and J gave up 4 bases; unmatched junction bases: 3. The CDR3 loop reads CASSWGTSGGYEQYF. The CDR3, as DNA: TGTGCCAGCAGCTGGGGGACTAGCGGGGGTTACGAGCAGTACTTC.

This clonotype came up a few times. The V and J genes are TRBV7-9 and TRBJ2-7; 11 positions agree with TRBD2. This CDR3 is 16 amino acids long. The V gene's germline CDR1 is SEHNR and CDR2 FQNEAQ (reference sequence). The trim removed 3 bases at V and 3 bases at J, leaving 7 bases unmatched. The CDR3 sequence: CASSFETSGGNYEQYF. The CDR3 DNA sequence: TGTGCCAGCAGCTTCGAAACTAGCGGGGGAAACTACGAGCAGTACTTC.

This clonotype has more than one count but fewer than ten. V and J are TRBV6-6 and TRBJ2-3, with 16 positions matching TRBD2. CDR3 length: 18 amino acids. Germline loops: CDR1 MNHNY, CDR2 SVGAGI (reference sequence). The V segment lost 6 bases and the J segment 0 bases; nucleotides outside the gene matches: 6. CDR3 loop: CASSGTSGGAGSTDTQYF. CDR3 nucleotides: TGTGCCAGCAGCGGGACTAGCGGGGGGGCTGGGAGCACAGATACGCAGTATTTT.

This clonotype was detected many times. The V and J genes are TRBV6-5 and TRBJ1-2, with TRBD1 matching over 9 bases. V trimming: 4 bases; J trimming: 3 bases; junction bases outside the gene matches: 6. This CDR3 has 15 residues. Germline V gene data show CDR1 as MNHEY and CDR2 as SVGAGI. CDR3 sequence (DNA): TGTGCCAGCAGTTCCCCGACAGGGGGGTACTATGGCTACACCTTC. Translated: CASSSPTGGYYGYTF.

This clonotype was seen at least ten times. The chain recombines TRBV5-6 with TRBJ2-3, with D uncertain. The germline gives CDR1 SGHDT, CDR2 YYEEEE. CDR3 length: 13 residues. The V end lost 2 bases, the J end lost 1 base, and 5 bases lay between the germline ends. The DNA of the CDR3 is TGTGCCAGCAGCTTTGAGGGCACAGATACGCAGTATTTT. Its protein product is CASSFEGTDTQYF.

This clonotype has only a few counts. CDR3 nucleotide sequence: TGTGCCAGCAGCTTGGCACAGGTAATCATGAACACTGAAGCTTTCTTT. Its translation is CASSLAQVIMNTEAFF. The chain uses TRBV11-2 and TRBJ1-1, with D perhaps matching TRBD1 (5 bases). The length of the CDR3 is 16 residues. The V end was cut by 3 bases, the J end by 0 bases, with 14 bases between. Germline CDR1 and CDR2: SGHAT and FQNNGV.

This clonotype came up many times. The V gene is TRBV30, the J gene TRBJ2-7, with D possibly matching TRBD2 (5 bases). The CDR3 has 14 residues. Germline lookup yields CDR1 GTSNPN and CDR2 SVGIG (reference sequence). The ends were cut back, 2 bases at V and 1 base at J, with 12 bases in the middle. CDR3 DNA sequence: TGTGCCTGGAGTTTAGACGGGGAGTCCTACGAGCAGTACTTC. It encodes CAWSLDGESYEQYF.

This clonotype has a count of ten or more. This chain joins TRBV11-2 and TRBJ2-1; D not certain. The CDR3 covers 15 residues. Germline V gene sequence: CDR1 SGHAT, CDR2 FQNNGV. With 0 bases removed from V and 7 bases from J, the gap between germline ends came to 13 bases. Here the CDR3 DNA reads TGTGCCAGCAGCTTAGATTCCCGGACCGAAAATGAGCAGTTCTTC. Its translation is CASSLDSRTENEQFF.

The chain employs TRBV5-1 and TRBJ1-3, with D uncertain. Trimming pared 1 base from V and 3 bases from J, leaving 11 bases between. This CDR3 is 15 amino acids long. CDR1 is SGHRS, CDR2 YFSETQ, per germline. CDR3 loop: CASSLSGDSGNTIYF. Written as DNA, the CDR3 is TGCGCCAGCAGCTTGTCGGGTGATAGTGGAAACACCATATATTTT.

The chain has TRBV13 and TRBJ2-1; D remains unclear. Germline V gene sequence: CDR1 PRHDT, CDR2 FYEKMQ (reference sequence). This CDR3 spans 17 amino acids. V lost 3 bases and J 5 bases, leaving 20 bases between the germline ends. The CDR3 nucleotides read TGTGCCAGCAGCTTCTGGGAAGAGGCACTTGGGGACAATGAGCAGTTCTTC. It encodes CASSFWEEALGDNEQFF. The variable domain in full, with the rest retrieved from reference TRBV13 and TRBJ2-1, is AAGVIQSPRHLIKEKRETATLKCYPIPRHDTVYWYQQGPGQDPQFLISFYEKMQSDKGSIPDRFSAQQFSDYHSELNMSSLELGDSALYFCASSFWEEALGDNEQFFGPGTRLTVL.

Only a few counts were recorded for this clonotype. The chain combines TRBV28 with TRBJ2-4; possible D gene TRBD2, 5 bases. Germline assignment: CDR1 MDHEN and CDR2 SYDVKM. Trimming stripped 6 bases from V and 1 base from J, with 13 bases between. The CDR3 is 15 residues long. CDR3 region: CASRPNWEAKNIQYF. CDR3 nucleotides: TGTGCCAGCAGACCAAACTGGGAGGCCAAAAACATTCAGTACTTC. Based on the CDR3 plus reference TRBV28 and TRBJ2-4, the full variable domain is DVKVTQSSRYLVKRTGEKVFLECVQDMDHENMFWYRQDPGLGLRLIYFSYDVKMKEKGDIPEGYSVSREKKERFSLILESASTNQTSMYLCASRPNWEAKNIQYFGAGTRLSVL.